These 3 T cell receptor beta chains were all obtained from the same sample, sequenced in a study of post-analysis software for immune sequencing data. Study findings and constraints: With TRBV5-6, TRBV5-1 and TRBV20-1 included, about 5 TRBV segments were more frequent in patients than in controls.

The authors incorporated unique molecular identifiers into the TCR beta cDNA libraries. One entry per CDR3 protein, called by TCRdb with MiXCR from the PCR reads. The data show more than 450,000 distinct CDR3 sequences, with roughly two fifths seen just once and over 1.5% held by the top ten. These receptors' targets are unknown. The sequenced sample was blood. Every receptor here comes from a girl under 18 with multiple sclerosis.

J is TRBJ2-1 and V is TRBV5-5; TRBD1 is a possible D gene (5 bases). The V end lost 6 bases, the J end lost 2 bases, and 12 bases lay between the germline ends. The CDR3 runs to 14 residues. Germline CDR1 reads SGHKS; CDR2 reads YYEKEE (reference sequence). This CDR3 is CASIDAGTYNEQFF. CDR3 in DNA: TGTGCCAGCATCGACGCAGGGACCTACAATGAGCAGTTCTTC.

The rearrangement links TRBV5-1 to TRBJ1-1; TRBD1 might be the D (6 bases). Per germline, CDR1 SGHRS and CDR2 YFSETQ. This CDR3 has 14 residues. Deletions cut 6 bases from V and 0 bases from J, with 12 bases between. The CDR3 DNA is TGCGCCAGCACCACGTGGGGGCTGAACACTGAAGCTTTCTTT. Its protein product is CASTTWGLNTEAFF.

CDR3 in amino acids: CASSLGSGRAGSKNIQYF. The CDR3 bases are TGTGCCAGCAGCTTGGGTAGCGGGAGGGCCGGATCCAAAAACATTCAGTACTTC. The rearrangement links TRBV11-1 to TRBJ2-4; 11 bases line up with TRBD2. Looked up from germline, CDR1 is SGHAT and CDR2 is FQDESV (reference sequence). Trimming took 3 bases from V and 2 from J; bases not matched to a gene: 9. The CDR3 length is 18 residues. Complete variable domain (other parts from reference TRBV11-1 and TRBJ2-4): EAEVAQSPRYKITEKSQAVAFWCDPISGHATLYWYRQILGQGPELLVQFQDESVVDDSQLPKDRFSAERLKGVDSTLKIQPAELGDSAMYLCASSLGSGRAGSKNIQYFGAGTRLSVL.